This T cell receptor beta chain was sequenced for a study of T-cell reconstitution after alpha-beta-depleted transplantation in children. Study-level findings and limits: A year post-transplant, T-cell counts and diversity derived mostly from newly produced T cells. About two months after transplant, alpha-beta T cells reportedly came from several hundred expanded graft clones. TCRbeta diversity was high at day 60 in some patients (a result of surviving recipient T cells and thymic progenitors).

Germline CDR1 and CDR2: GTSNPN and SVGIG (reference sequence). CDR3 size: 13 residues. With V trimmed by 6 bases and J by 1 base, 5 bases remained unmatched. As for this clonotype: No antigen is known for it.

Researchers prepared the TCRbeta library using unique molecular identifiers, the study reports. TCRdb re-called the PCR reads through MiXCR, storing one row per CDR3 protein. The profile covers 200,000 or so distinct CDR3 sequences, with approximately 6.3% appearing a single time and less than 7% taken by the ten largest. The rearrangement uses TRBV30 and TRBJ1-2; 7 nucleotides line up with TRBD1. The sequencing used PBMCs, collected before TCRalphabeta/CD19-depleted stem cell transplant. The receptor was derived from a boy younger than 10 with acute lymphoblastic leukemia, due to receive a stem cell transplant. The CDR3 is CACDGTDNYGYTF. CDR3 nucleotide sequence: TGTGCCTGTGACGGGACAGATAACTATGGCTACACCTTC.